This T cell receptor (beta chain) derives from a study of blood T cells in healthy people across ages. Primers used in a second PCR of roughly 7 to 12 cycles were a sample-barcoded 5' primer and a J-beta primer mix. TCRdb used MiXCR to reprocess the 5' RACE reads, holding one entry per CDR3 protein. The table includes about 590,000 distinct CDR3 sequences, 25% to 35% detected once. The germline V gene has CDR1 SGDLS and CDR2 YYNGEE. J was trimmed by 2 bases and V by 3 bases; bases with no gene match: 6. This CDR3 is built from 17 residues. This clonotype was detected many times. This rearrangement joins TRBV9 to TRBJ2-1; TRBD2 matches at 12 bases. Sequenced sample: blood. The TCR sequence derives from a woman at least 80 years old in good health. The CDR3 bases are TGTGCCAGCAGCGAGGAGAGACTAGCGGGGGCCTACAATGAGCAGTTCTTC. This translates into CASSEERLAGAYNEQFF. The whole variable domain, filled in from reference TRBV9 and TRBJ2-1, reads DSGVTQTPKHLITATGQRVTLRCSPRSGDLSVYWYQQSLDQGLQFLIQYYNGEERAKGNILERFSAQQFPDLHSELNLSSLELGDSALYFCASSEERLAGAYNEQFFGPGTRLTVL.